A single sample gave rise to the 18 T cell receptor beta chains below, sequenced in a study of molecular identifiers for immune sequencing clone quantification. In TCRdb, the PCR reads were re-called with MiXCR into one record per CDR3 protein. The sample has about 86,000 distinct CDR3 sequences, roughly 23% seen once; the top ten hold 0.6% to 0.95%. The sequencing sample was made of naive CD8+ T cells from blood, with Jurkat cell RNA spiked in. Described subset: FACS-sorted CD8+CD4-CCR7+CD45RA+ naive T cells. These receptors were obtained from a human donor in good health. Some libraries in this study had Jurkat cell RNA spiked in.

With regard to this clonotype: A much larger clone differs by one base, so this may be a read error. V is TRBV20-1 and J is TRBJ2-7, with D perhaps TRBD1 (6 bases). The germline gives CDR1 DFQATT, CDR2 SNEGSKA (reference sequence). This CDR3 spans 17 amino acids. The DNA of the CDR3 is TGCAGTGCCAGACAGGTCCGAGTGGCCGCCCGCTCCTACGGGCAGTACTTC. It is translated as CSARQVRVAARSYGQYF.

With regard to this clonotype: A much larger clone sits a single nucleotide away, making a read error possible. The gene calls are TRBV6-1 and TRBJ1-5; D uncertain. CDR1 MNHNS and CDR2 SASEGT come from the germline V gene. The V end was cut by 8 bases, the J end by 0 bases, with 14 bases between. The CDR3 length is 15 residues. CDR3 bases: TGTGCCAGCGGTACCCGGTTGGATAGCAATCAGCCCCAGCATTTT. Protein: CASGTRLDSNQPQHF.

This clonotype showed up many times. The CDR3 reads CASTTGDGANVLTF. The CDR3 DNA is TGTGCCAGTACGACAGGGGATGGGGCCAACGTCCTGACTTTC. This chain connects TRBV19 to TRBJ2-6; 8 bases fit TRBD1. The CDR3 is 14 residues long. Germline loops: CDR1 LNHDA, CDR2 SQIVND (reference sequence). The ends lost 7 bases at V and 3 bases at J; junction bases unmatched: 2.

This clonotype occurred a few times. CDR3 DNA: TGTGCCAGTAGTATCCTAACTAGCGGGGGCACAGATACGCAGTATTTT. It yields the protein CASSILTSGGTDTQYF. The rearrangement joins TRBV19 to TRBJ2-3, with 10 nucleotides matching TRBD2. Germline V lookup: CDR1 LNHDA, CDR2 SQIVND (reference sequence). There are 16 residues in the CDR3. V shed 3 bases, J shed 1 base, and the junction held 4 bases outside the gene matches. Based on the CDR3 plus reference TRBV19 and TRBJ2-3, the full variable domain is DGGITQSPKYLFRKEGQNVTLSCEQNLNHDAMYWYRQDPGQGLRLIYYSQIVNDFQKGDIAEGYSVSREKKESFPLTVTSAQKNPTAFYLCASSILTSGGTDTQYFGPGTRLTVL.

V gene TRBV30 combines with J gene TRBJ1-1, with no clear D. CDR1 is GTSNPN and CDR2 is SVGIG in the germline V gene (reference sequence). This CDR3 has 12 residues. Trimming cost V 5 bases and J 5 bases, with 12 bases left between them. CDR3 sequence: CAWSVFRTEAFF. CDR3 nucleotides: TGTGCCTGGTCAGTTTTTCGGACTGAAGCTTTCTTT.

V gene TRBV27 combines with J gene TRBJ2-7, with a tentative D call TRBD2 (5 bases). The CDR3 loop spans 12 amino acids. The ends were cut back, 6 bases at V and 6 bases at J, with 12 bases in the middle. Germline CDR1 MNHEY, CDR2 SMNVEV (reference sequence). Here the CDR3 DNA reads TGTGCCAGCAGCCAGAGGGCGGGCGAGCAGTACTTC. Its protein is CASSQRAGEQYF.

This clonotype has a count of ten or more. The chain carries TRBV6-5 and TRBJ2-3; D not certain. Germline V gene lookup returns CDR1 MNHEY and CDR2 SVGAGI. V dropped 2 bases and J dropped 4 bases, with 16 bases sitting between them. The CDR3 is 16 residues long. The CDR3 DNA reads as TGTGCCAGCAGTTACCGAGGATCTTTAGCCGCAGATACGCAGTATTTT. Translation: CASSYRGSLAADTQYF.

CDR3 protein: CASSSSDNSYEQYF. For the CDR3, the DNA is TGTGCCAGCAGCTCGTCGGACAACTCCTACGAGCAGTACTTC. The genes are TRBV5-5 and TRBJ2-7, with D possibly TRBD1 on 5 matching bases. Trimming cost V 3 bases and J 0 bases, with 10 bases left between them. The CDR3 loop spans 14 amino acids. Germline V gene data show CDR1 as SGHKS and CDR2 as YYEKEE (reference sequence).

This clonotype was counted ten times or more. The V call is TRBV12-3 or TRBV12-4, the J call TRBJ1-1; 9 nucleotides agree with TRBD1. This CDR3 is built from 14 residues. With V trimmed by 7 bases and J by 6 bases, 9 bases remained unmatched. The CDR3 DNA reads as TGTGCCAGCACCCCGTTACAGGGGGCGTCTGAAGCTTTCTTT. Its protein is CASTPLQGASEAFF.

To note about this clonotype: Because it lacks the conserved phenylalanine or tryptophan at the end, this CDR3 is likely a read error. The CDR3 loop reads CASSQDLGQGATSYGYTS. In DNA form, the CDR3 reads TGCGCCAGCAGCCAAGATCTAGGACAGGGGGCGACTAGCTATGGCTACACCTCC. This chain joins TRBV4-3 and TRBJ1-2; 11 bases line up with TRBD1. V shed 0 bases, J shed 4 bases, and the junction held 10 bases outside the gene matches. Germline CDR1 is LGHNA and CDR2 is YSLEER. The length of the CDR3 is 18 residues.

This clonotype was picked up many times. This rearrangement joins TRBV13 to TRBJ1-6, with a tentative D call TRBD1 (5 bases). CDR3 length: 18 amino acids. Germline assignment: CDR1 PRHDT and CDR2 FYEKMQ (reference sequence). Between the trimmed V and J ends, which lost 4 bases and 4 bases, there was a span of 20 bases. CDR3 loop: CASSYFAGQEVYNSPLHF. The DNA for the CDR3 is TGTGCCAGCAGCTATTTTGCGGGGCAGGAGGTTTATAATTCACCCCTCCACTTT.

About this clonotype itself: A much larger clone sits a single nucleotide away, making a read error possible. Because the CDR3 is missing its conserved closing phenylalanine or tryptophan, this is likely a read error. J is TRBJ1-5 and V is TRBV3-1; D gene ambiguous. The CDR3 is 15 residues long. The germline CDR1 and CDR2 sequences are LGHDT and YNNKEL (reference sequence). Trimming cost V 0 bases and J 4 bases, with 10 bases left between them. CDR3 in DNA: TGTGCCAGCAGCCAAGATCCGACCGAGAATCAGCCCCAGCATATT. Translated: CASSQDPTENQPQHI.

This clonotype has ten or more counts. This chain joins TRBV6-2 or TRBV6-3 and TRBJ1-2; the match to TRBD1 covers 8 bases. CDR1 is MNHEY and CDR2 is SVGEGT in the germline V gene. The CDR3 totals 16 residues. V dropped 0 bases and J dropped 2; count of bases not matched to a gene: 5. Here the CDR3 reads CASSYSTTGENYGYTF. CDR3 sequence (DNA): TGTGCCAGCAGTTACTCTACGACAGGGGAGAACTATGGCTACACCTTC.

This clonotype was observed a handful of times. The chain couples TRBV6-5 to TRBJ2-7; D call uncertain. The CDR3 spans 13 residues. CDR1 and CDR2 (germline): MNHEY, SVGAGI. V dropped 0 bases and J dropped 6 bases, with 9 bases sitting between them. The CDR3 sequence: CASSYSASGEQYF. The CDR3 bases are TGTGCCAGCAGTTACTCCGCCTCTGGCGAGCAGTACTTC.

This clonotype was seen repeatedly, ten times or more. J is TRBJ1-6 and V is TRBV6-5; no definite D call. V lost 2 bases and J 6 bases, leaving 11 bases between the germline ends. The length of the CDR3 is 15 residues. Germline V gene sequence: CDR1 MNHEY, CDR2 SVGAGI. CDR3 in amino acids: CASSYTGVGNSPLHF. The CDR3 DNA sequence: TGTGCCAGCAGTTACACTGGGGTGGGTAATTCACCCCTCCACTTT.

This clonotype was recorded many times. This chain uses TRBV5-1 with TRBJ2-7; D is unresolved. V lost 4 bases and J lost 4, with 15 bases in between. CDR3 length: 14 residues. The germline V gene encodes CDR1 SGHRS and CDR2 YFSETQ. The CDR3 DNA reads TGCGCCAGCAGCGCCGTGTCCCCGGCGTACGAGCAGTACTTC. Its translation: CASSAVSPAYEQYF.

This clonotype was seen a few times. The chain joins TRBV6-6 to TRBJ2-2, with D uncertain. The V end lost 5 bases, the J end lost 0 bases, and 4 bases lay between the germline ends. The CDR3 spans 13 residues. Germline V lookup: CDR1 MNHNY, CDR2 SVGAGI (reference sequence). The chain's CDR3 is CASSPSNTGELFF. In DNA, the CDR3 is TGTGCCAGCAGTCCTTCGAACACCGGGGAGCTGTTTTTT.

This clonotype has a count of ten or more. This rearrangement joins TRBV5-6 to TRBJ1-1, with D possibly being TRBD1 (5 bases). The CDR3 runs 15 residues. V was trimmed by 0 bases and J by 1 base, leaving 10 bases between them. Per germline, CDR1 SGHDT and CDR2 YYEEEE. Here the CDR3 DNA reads TGTGCCAGCAGCTTGGTCAGGACAAAGAACACTGAAGCTTTCTTT. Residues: CASSLVRTKNTEAFF.